This T cell receptor (beta chain) was captured by sequencing in a study of shared clonotypes between healthy human individuals. This clone has a single count. Antigen unknown. Overall study findings and caveats: Roughly 5% of naive CD4 clonotypes were common to several donors.

CDR1 is MDHEN and CDR2 is SYDVKM in the germline V gene. The CDR3 runs 14 residues. With 10 bases clipped from V and 3 bases from J, the junction kept 8 bases outside the gene matches. Execution of the assay was at deep level. Sorted subsets were amplified in replicate PCRs using 150 to 250 ng DNA, 30,000 to 35,000 T cell genomes. Using immunoSEQ multiplex PCR, the repertoire was profiled, and TCRdb retains in-frame clones only, with some absent. The top ten hold around 0.4% of the sample, which has a few million clones, 80% to 95% seen once. Material: naive CD4+ T cells from PBMCs. Subset here: CD45RA+ positively selected. The TCR was taken from a man aged 18-30 years in good health. Some clones in this sample may be carry-over from other donors' samples. The chain carries TRBV28 and TRBJ2-5, with 10 bases identical to TRBD1. Here the CDR3 reads CATKTGGGKETQYF. The CDR3 DNA is TGTGCCACAAAGACAGGGGGCGGGAAAGAGACCCAGTACTTC.